The entry below gives a single T cell receptor beta chain sequence along with its context. Its specificity is unknown. PCR primers comprised 60 Vbeta and 13 Jbeta primers. Profiled with immunoSEQ multiplex PCR; TCRdb holds only in-frame clones, not every one. Here the sample spans 110,000 to 150,000 clones, approximately 68% being singletons. V dropped 5 bases and J dropped 0; count of bases not matched to a gene: 5. Germline CDR1 reads ENHRY; CDR2 reads SYGVKD. The CDR3 is made up of 18 amino acids. These data come from a study of cytomegalovirus exposure and HLA in healthy donors. The study's findings and limits: Being productive about 87% or about 30% of the time was typical of most TCR beta V segments in an earlier analysis. Most TCRs appeared rarely, but some public TCRs recurred in many donors. Sequencing artifact likely explains a cluster of highly shared sequence variants.

The source of this sequence is a man aged 55 to 70 in good health and CMV-seronegative. Sequences were obtained from PBMCs. This chain connects TRBV10-3 to TRBJ2-6, with 12 bases lining up with TRBD2. The CDR3: CAISIGTSGFSGANVLTF. CDR3 nucleotides: TGTGCCATCAGTATCGGGACTAGCGGGTTCTCTGGGGCCAACGTCCTGACTTTC.